Listed here are 2 T cell receptor beta chains from one sample, sequenced in a study of blood T cell repertoires in COVID-19. TCRdb's copy holds only in-frame clones and misses some; the assay was immunoSEQ multiplex PCR. Of about 200,000 clones in the sample, 86% were seen once. Sample: PBMCs or T cells enriched from blood (not recorded which). The receptors stem from a woman in her 30s who had been exposed to COVID-19.

The chain has TRBV5-1 and TRBJ1-4; 7 bases fit TRBD1. Trimming cost V 1 base and J 7 bases; bases outside gene matches: 7. CDR1 and CDR2 from the germline V gene are SGHRS and YFSETQ. The CDR3 has 15 amino acids. The CDR3, as DNA: TGCGCCAGCAGCTTGACGGTCCAGGGGGGTGAAAAACTGTTTTTT. Protein: CASSLTVQGGEKLFF.

This rearrangement joins TRBV27 to TRBJ2-1, with 12 bases identical to TRBD1. The CDR3 loop spans 17 amino acids. Germline V gives CDR1 MNHEY, CDR2 SMNVEV (reference sequence). After removal of 5 bases from V and 2 bases from J, the junction contained 7 bases not matched to a gene. The CDR3 sequence: CASSIYGDRGPYNEQFF. In DNA, the CDR3 is TGTGCCAGCAGTATTTATGGGGACAGGGGGCCCTACAATGAGCAGTTCTTC.